This T cell receptor beta chain stems from a study of CD8+ T cells in alopecia areata. The study's findings and limits: Clonality was higher in lesional than normal scalp, especially in alopecia totalis/universalis. Normal skin's resident alphabeta T cells are also sequenced in scalp samples. Shared TCR sequences were less clear between patients than in mice, possibly partly from HLA diversity.

Markers used for sorting pooled cutaneous lymph node cells were CD4, CD8alpha, NKG2D, NKG2ACE and others. This clone was seen more than once but under ten times. Its antigen is not identified. Mouse gene names and germline throughout. The CDR3 end falls 4 residues outside the read, so it is completed with the germline J gene. RNA extraction was followed by reverse transcription into cDNA, which acted as the sequencing template. Method: immunoSEQ multiplex PCR; TCRdb's copy keeps in-frame clones and lacks some. The data show approximately 280,000 clones, none appearing only once, with less than 1.5% held by the ten largest. With V trimmed by 2 bases and J by 0 bases, 3 bases remained unmatched. Looked up from germline, CDR1 is FNHDT and CDR2 is SITEND (reference sequence). The CDR3 extends over 15 amino acids.

This receptor was taken from a C3H/HeJ mouse with alopecia areata. The strain is characterized by the MHC haplotype H2-k. The gene calls are TRBV19 and TRBJ2-3; 7 bases fit TRBD2. The sample taken for sequencing was CD4+ T cells sorted from a lymph node. The CDR3 bases that were read are TGTGCCAGCAGTATTTGGGGGGAGAGTGCAGAA. Protein sequence: CASSIWGESAE. From start to end, the CDR3 is CASSIWGESAETLYF.